This T cell receptor beta chain was profiled in a study of identical twins. Findings of the study overall: Within cord blood, abundant beta clonotypes carried fewer insertions, but memory repertoires showed no such trend. Twins shared beta out-of-frame sequences in excess, but this excess was weaker. The authors drew conclusions from cross-sectional statistical analysis rather than following the same donors.

This CDR3 spans 15 amino acids. Germline-derived CDR1 and CDR2 are LGHNA and YNFKEQ. With V trimmed by 2 bases and J by 1 base, 2 bases remained unmatched. Worth noting for this clonotype: Its matching antigen is unknown.

Healthy Caucasians, and only they, were the donors. TCRdb recomputed calls from the 5' RACE reads with MiXCR, one row per CDR3 protein. The sample carries 430,000 or so distinct CDR3 sequences, more than 20% recorded once. These data were also reused for a study on T cells expressing NK-cell markers.

The sequenced sample consisted of CD4+ T cells sorted from blood. The chain couples TRBV4-2 to TRBJ2-7; 10 bases fit TRBD2. This TCR was sampled from a woman aged 18-29 years in good health. CDR3 protein: CASSQQAGGSYEQYF. Written as DNA, the CDR3 is TGTGCCAGCAGCCAACAAGCGGGAGGGTCCTACGAGCAGTACTTC.